This T cell receptor beta chain was sequenced in a study of T cells in Graves' hyperthyroidism and ophthalmopathy. Authors of the study amplified TCR beta CDR3 regions from RNA transcripts. When the TCR CDR3 underwent first-round RT-PCR, the HTBI primer set was used. TCRdb analysed the multiplex PCR reads with MiXCR anew, one entry per CDR3 protein. The table lists under 350,000 distinct CDR3 sequences, approximately 12% of them singletons. V lost 0 bases and J lost 4; bases outside the gene matches: 7. Germline V gene data show CDR1 as LGHDT and CDR2 as YNNKEL (reference sequence). The CDR3 totals 16 residues.

The origin of this receptor is a woman aged 25-40 years with Graves' hyperthyroidism that later progressed to Graves' ophthalmopathy. J is TRBJ2-7 and V is TRBV3-1; 9 nucleotides agree with TRBD2. Sequenced sample: blood. CDR3 sequence: CASSQDGGLACYEQYF. CDR3 bases: TGTGCCAGCAGCCAAGATGGAGGACTAGCGTGTTACGAGCAGTACTTC.